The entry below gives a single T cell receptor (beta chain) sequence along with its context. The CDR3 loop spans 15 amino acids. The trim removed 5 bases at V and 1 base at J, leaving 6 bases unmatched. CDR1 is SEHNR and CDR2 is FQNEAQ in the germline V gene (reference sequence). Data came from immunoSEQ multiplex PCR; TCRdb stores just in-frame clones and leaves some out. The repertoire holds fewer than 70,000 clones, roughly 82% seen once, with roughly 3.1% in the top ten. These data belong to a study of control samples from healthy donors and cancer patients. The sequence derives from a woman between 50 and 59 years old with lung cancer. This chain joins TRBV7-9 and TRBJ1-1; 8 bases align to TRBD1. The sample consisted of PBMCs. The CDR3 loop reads CASSRQGMGNTEAFF. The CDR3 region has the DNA TGTGCCAGCAGCCGACAGGGGATGGGGAACACTGAAGCTTTCTTT.